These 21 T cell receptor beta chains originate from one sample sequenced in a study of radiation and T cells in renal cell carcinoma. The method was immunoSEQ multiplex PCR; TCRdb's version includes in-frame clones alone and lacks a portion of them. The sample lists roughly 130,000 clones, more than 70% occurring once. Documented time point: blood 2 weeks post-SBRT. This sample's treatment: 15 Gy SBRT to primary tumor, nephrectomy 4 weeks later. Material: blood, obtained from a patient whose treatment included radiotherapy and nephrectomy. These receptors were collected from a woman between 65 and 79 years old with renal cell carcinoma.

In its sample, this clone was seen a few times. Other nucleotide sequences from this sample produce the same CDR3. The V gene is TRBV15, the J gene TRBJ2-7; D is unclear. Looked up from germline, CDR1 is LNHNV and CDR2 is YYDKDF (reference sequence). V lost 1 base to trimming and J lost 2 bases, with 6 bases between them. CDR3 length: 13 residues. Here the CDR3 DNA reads TGTGCCACCAGCAGAGGGGGTCCCTACGAGCAGTACTTC. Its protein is CATSRGGPYEQYF.

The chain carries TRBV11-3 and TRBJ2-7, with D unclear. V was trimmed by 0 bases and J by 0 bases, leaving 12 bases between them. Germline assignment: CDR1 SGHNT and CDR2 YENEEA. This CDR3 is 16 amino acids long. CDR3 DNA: TGTGCCAGCAGCTTAGATTGGTTCGGCAGCTCCTACGAGCAGTACTTC. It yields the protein CASSLDWFGSSYEQYF.

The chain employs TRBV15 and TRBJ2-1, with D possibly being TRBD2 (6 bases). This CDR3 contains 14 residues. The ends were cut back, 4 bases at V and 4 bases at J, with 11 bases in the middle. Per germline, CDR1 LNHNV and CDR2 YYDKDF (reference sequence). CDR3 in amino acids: CATSNWTKYNEQFF. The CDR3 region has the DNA TGTGCCACCAGCAATTGGACTAAATACAATGAGCAGTTCTTC.

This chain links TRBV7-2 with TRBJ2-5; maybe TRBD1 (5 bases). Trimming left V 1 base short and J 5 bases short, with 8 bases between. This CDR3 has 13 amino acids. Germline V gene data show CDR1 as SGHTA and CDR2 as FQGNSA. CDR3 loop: CASSLDRPETQYF. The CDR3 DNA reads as TGTGCCAGCAGCTTAGACAGGCCGGAGACCCAGTACTTC.

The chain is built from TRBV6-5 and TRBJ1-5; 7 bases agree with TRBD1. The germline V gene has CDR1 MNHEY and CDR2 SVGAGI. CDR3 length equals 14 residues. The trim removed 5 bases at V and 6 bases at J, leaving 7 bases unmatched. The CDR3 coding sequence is TGTGCCAGCAGTCCCACAGGGGATGTTCAGCCCCAGCATTTT. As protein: CASSPTGDVQPQHF.

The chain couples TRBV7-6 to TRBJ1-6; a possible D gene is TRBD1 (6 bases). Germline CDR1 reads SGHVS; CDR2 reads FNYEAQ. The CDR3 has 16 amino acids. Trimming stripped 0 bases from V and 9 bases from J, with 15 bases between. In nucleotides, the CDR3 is TGTGCCAGCAGCTTAGCGGACGGGGAAGGGGGTTCACCCCTCCACTTT. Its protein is CASSLADGEGGSPLHF.

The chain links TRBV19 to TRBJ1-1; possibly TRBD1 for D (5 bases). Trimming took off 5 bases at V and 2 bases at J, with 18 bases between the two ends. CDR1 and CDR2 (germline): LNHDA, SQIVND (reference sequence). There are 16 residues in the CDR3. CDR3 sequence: CASSSWDRRSNTEAFF. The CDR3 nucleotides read TGTGCCAGTAGTTCCTGGGACCGCCGATCCAACACTGAAGCTTTCTTT.

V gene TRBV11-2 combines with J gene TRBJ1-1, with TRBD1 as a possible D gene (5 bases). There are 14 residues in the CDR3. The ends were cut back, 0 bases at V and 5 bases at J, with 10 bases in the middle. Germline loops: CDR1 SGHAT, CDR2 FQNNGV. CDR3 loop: CASSLDPGGTEAFF. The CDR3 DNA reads TGTGCCAGCAGCTTAGATCCGGGGGGAACTGAAGCTTTCTTT.

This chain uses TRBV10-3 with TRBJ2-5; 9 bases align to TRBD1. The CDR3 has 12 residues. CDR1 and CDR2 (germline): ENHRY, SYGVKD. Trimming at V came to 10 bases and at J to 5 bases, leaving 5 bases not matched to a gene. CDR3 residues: CATTGQGETQYF. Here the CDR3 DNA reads TGTGCCACCACCGGACAGGGGGAGACCCAGTACTTC.

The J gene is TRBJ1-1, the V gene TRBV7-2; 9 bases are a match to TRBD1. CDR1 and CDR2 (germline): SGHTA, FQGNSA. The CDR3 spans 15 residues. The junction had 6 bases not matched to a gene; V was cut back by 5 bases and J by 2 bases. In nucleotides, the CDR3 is TGTGCCAGCAGCCCATGGACAGGGGTTAACACTGAAGCTTTCTTT. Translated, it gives CASSPWTGVNTEAFF. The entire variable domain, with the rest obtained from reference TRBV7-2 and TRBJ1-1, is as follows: GAGVSQSPSNKVTEKGKDVELRCDPISGHTALYWYRQSLGQGLEFLIYFQGNSAPDKSGLPSDRFSAERTGGSVSTLTIQRTQQEDSAVYLCASSPWTGVNTEAFFGQGTRLTVV.

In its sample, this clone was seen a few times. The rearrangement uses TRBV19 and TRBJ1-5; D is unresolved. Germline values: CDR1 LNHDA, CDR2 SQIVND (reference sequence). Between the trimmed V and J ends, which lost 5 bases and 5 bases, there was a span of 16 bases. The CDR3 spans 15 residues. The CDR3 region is CASSESMGRDQPQHF. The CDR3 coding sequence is TGTGCCAGTAGTGAATCCATGGGCCGGGATCAGCCCCAGCATTTT.

CDR3 region: CASSPGGYEQYF. In DNA, the CDR3 is TGTGCCAGCAGTCCAGGGGGCTACGAGCAGTACTTC. This chain links TRBV11-1 with TRBJ2-7; 7 positions match TRBD1. The CDR3 loop spans 12 amino acids. Trimming took 6 bases from V and 3 from J; bases not matched to a gene: 2. Germline CDR1 is SGHAT and CDR2 is FQDESV (reference sequence).

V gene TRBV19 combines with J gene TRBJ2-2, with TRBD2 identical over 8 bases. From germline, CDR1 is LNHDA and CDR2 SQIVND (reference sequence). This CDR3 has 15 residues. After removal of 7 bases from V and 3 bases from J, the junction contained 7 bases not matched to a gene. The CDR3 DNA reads TGTGCCAGTAATGCGGGACTAGTGGACACCGGGGAGCTGTTTTTT. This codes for CASNAGLVDTGELFF.

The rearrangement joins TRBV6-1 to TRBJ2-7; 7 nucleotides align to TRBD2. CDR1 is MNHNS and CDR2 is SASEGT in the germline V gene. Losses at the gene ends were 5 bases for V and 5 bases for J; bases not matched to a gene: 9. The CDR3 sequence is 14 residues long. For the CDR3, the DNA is TGTGCCAGCAGTCCCCAAATGGGGGGGAACGAGCAGTACTTC. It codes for CASSPQMGGNEQYF.

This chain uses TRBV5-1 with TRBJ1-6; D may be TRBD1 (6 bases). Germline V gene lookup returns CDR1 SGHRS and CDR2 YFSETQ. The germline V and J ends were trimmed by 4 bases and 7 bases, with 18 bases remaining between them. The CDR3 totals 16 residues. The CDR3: CASSPSRDTRNSPLHF. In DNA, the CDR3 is TGCGCCAGCAGCCCGAGCCGGGACACTAGGAATTCACCCCTCCACTTT.

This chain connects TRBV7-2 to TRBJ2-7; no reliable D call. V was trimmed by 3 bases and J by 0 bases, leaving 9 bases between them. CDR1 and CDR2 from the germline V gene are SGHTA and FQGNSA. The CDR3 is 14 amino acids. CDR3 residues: CASSFGESSYEQYF. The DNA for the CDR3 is TGTGCCAGCAGCTTCGGCGAGAGCTCCTACGAGCAGTACTTC.

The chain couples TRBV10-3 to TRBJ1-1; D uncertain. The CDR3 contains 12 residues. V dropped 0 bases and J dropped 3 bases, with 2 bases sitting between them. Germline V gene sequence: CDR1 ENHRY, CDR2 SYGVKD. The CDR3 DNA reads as TGTGCCATCAGTGAGTCGGACACTGAAGCTTTCTTT. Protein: CAISESDTEAFF.

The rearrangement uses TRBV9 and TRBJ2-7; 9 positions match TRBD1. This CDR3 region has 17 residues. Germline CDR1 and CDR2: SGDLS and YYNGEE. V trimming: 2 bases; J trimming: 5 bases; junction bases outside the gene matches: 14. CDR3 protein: CASSVDTGGGLRDEQYF. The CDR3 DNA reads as TGTGCCAGCAGCGTGGACACAGGGGGCGGATTACGGGACGAGCAGTACTTC.

Here the CDR3 DNA reads TGTGCCAGCAGTTCGACAGGGATGGGAATCACTGAAGCTTTCTTT. Amino acid sequence: CASSSTGMGITEAFF. The V gene is TRBV27, the J gene TRBJ1-1, with 7 bases identical to TRBD1. The V gene's germline CDR1 is MNHEY and CDR2 SMNVEV (reference sequence). J was trimmed by 4 bases and V by 4 bases; bases with no gene match: 9. The CDR3 spans 15 residues.

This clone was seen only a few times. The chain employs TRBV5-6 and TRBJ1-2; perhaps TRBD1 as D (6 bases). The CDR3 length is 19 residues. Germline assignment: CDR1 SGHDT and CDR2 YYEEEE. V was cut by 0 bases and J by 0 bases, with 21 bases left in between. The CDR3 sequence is CASSLVWGGALTPNYGYTF. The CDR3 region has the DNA TGTGCCAGCAGCTTGGTCTGGGGGGGCGCCTTAACTCCTAACTATGGCTACACCTTC.

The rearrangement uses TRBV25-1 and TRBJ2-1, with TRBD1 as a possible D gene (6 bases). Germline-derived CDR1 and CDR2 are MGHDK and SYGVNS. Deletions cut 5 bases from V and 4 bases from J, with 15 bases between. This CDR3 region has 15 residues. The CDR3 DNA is TGTGCCAGCAGTCATACAGGGCCCAGGTACAATGAGCAGTTCTTC. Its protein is CASSHTGPRYNEQFF.